The text below deals with one T cell receptor beta chain. The sample holds other DNA sequences that translate to the same CDR3. This sample is drawn from a study of shared clonotypes between healthy human individuals. In the source study's methods: With immunoSEQ giving junction-only sequences and no quality scores, filtering differed. The method was immunoSEQ multiplex PCR; TCRdb's version includes in-frame clones alone and lacks a portion of them. The D gene and trimming were derived from the DNA, and the V and J assignments and clone size from that table. This repertoire shows roughly 2.2 million clones, about 92% found once; its top ten account for approximately 0.4%. The source is a man younger than 35 in good health. Some clones in this sample may be carry-over from other donors' samples. Source material: naive CD4+ T cells from PBMCs. This sample's subset: CD45RA+ positively selected.

The CDR3 bases are TGTGCCAGCTCACCGTCGCAGGGGTACGAGCAGTACTTC. Translated, it gives CASSPSQGYEQYF. The rearrangement links TRBV18 to TRBJ2-7; D may be TRBD1 (6 bases). The CDR3 runs to 13 residues. The V gene's germline CDR1 is KGHSH and CDR2 LQKENI. V lost 3 bases, J lost 4 bases, and 10 bases lay in between.